The 5 T cell receptor beta chains below were found in one sample sequenced in a study of CD8 T cells in Susac syndrome. Reverse transcription of roughly 0.5 to 1 ug RNA was carried out with random hexamers. TCRdb re-derived calls from the immunoSEQ multiplex PCR reads in MiXCR, one entry per CDR3 protein. The sample shows a few hundred thousand distinct CDR3 sequences, 70% to 90% of them seen only once. Sequencing used CD8+ T cells from PBMCs. These receptors came from a human donor with multiple sclerosis.

The genes are TRBV19 and TRBJ2-1; 8 positions match TRBD2. The length of the CDR3 is 17 residues. The V segment lost 6 bases and the J segment 9 bases; nucleotides outside the gene matches: 19. Germline loops: CDR1 LNHDA, CDR2 SQIVND (reference sequence). CDR3 coding DNA: TGTGCCAGTAGGGTTGGCCCAGCGGGAGCCGATCTTGGTGAGCAGTTCTTC. Amino acid sequence: CASRVGPAGADLGEQFF. Looking up the rest from reference TRBV19 and TRBJ2-1 gives the full variable domain: DGGITQSPKYLFRKEGQNVTLSCEQNLNHDAMYWYRQDPGQGLRLIYYSQIVNDFQKGDIAEGYSVSREKKESFPLTVTSAQKNPTAFYLCASRVGPAGADLGEQFFGPGTRLTVL.

The chain has TRBV28 and TRBJ2-7, with 8 bases fitting TRBD2. Looked up from germline, CDR1 is MDHEN and CDR2 is SYDVKM. J was trimmed by 4 bases and V by 2 bases; bases with no gene match: 7. The CDR3 has 15 amino acids. The CDR3 protein is CASSLIAAGEYEQYF. The CDR3 DNA reads as TGTGCCAGCAGTTTAATCGCAGCGGGAGAGTACGAGCAGTACTTC.

The chain combines TRBV29-1 with TRBJ2-7; D unclear. Per the germline V gene, CDR1 is SQVTM and CDR2 is ANQGSEA. The CDR3 length is 13 residues. Trimming stripped 5 bases from V and 5 bases from J, with 16 bases between. The CDR3 protein is CSVSRFAVDEQYF. The CDR3 DNA is TGCAGCGTTTCCCGTTTCGCGGTCGACGAGCAGTACTTC.

This CDR3 is CASSQDGVDYGYTF. In DNA, the CDR3 is TGTGCCAGCAGCCAAGATGGGGTTGACTATGGCTACACCTTC. The chain combines TRBV14 with TRBJ1-2; D gene ambiguous. The CDR3 is 14 amino acids. Between the trimmed V and J ends, which lost 0 bases and 3 bases, there was a span of 8 bases. Germline-derived CDR1 and CDR2 are SGHDN and FVKESK.

The rearrangement links TRBV10-3 to TRBJ1-1, with D tentatively TRBD1 (6 bases). Trimming shortened V by 8 bases and J by 5 bases, and 15 bases separated the two germline ends. The germline V gene has CDR1 ENHRY and CDR2 SYGVKD. This CDR3 is built from 13 residues. The CDR3 region has the DNA TGTGCCATCCGGGAGCCAGGGGAAACTGAAGCTTTCTTT. It encodes CAIREPGETEAFF.